The 11 T cell receptor beta chains in this list originate from one sample, sequenced in a study of PD-1 blockade in classical Hodgkin lymphoma. Measured with immunoSEQ multiplex PCR; TCRdb has only the in-frame clones, and not every one. The table records approximately 90,000 clones, approximately 91% of them present only once. Relapse after autologous stem cell transplantation occurred in every patient, and brentuximab vedotin exposure varied. The sample consisted of peripheral blood mononuclear cells (PBMCs), taken before the second cycle of nivolumab. These receptors all stem from a human donor with classical Hodgkin lymphoma.

As DNA, the CDR3 is TGCGCCAGCAGTTGGGGAGCAAGAGGGACCATCTCGGAGCAGTACTTC. Protein sequence: CASSWGARGTISEQYF. The rearrangement uses TRBV5-1 and TRBJ2-7; D is perhaps TRBD1 or TRBD2 (5 bases each). V lost 5 bases and J 7 bases, leaving 25 bases between the germline ends. The CDR3 has 16 residues. Germline CDR1 reads SGHRS; CDR2 reads YFSETQ.

V and J are TRBV5-4 and TRBJ2-7; 8 bases match TRBD2. Germline loops: CDR1 SGHNT, CDR2 YYREEE (reference sequence). The CDR3 contains 13 residues. V was pared by 4 bases and J by 5 bases, with 5 bases of the junction left unmatched. In nucleotides, the CDR3 is TGTGCCAGCAGCATCGATAGCGGGGACGAGCAGTACTTC. Translation gives CASSIDSGDEQYF. The full variable domain, rest sourced from reference TRBV5-4 and TRBJ2-7, is ETGVTQSPTHLIKTRGQQVTLRCSSQSGHNTVSWYQQALGQGPQFIFQYYREEENGRGNFPPRFSGLQFPNYSSELNVNALELDDSALYLCASSIDSGDEQYFGPGTRLTVT.

V is TRBV7-2 and J is TRBJ1-1, with a tentative D call TRBD1 (6 bases). The germline V gene encodes CDR1 SGHTA and CDR2 FQGNSA. The CDR3 covers 13 residues. With 2 bases removed from V and 11 bases from J, the gap between germline ends came to 15 bases. CDR3 protein: CASSLTRSGAAFF. CDR3 coding DNA: TGTGCCAGCAGCTTAACGAGGTCAGGGGCGGCTTTCTTT.

In this sample, this clone turned up once. The rearrangement uses TRBV7-9 and TRBJ1-4, with D hard to call. CDR1 is SEHNR and CDR2 is FQNEAQ in the germline V gene (reference sequence). The germline V and J ends were trimmed by 3 bases and 8 bases, with 7 bases remaining between them. The CDR3 spans 12 residues. The CDR3 loop is CASSLFSEKLFF. DNA of the CDR3: TGTGCCAGCAGCTTGTTTTCCGAAAAACTGTTTTTT.

The chain recombines TRBV30 with TRBJ2-6; the match to TRBD1 covers 9 bases. The germline V gene has CDR1 GTSNPN and CDR2 SVGIG (reference sequence). The CDR3 covers 15 residues. V lost 6 bases and J lost 0; bases outside the gene matches: 3. The CDR3 loop reads CACGTGYSGANVLTF. The DNA for the CDR3 is TGTGCCTGCGGGACAGGGTACTCTGGGGCCAACGTCCTGACTTTC.

The chain carries TRBV7-9 and TRBJ2-7; weak D call: TRBD1 (6 bases). Per the germline V gene, CDR1 is SEHNR and CDR2 is FQNEAQ (reference sequence). The V end was cut by 5 bases, the J end by 2 bases, with 16 bases between. This CDR3 region has 15 residues. CDR3 region: CASSNPTRGTYEQYF. As DNA, the CDR3 is TGTGCCAGCAGCAATCCCACCAGGGGAACCTACGAGCAGTACTTC.

V is TRBV10-2 and J is TRBJ2-1; 11 nucleotides line up with TRBD2. Per the germline V gene, CDR1 is WSHSY and CDR2 is SAAADI. Losses at the gene ends were 5 bases for V and 4 bases for J; bases not matched to a gene: 4. The CDR3 has 15 residues. The CDR3 DNA is TGCGCCAGCAGTCTAGCGGGAGGTGCTTACAATGAGCAGTTCTTC. This gives the protein CASSLAGGAYNEQFF.

The rearrangement uses TRBV4-1 and TRBJ2-7, with D possibly TRBD2 on 5 matching bases. CDR3 length: 15 amino acids. V gave up 4 bases and J gave up 1 base, with 14 bases separating them. In germline, CDR1 is MGHRA, CDR2 YSYEKL. The CDR3 here is CASSLLTGFSYEQYF. In nucleotides, the CDR3 is TGCGCCAGCAGCCTCCTGACGGGGTTTTCCTACGAGCAGTACTTC.

The chain uses TRBV4-1 and TRBJ2-1; perhaps TRBD2 as D (5 bases). Germline V gives CDR1 MGHRA, CDR2 YSYEKL. Trimming took 1 base from V and 7 from J, leaving 17 bases between them. The CDR3 is 16 residues long. The CDR3 is CASSQGWETIVNEQFF. CDR3 nucleotide sequence: TGCGCCAGCAGCCAAGGGTGGGAGACAATAGTGAATGAGCAGTTCTTC.

The chain is built from TRBV9 and TRBJ2-2, with D perhaps TRBD2 (5 bases). The CDR3 covers 15 residues. Germline V gives CDR1 SGDLS, CDR2 YYNGEE. The V and J ends lost 3 bases and 5 bases respectively, with 14 bases between them. DNA of the CDR3: TGTGCCAGCAGCGGCTCCGGACTCGTTACCGGGGAGCTGTTTTTT. Amino acids: CASSGSGLVTGELFF.

J is TRBJ1-1 and V is TRBV27; no clear D. Germline V gene sequence: CDR1 MNHEY, CDR2 SMNVEV (reference sequence). V was trimmed by 2 bases and J by 4 bases, leaving 2 bases between them. The CDR3 runs to 11 residues. The CDR3 coding sequence is TGTGCCAGCAGTTTAGGCACTGAAGCTTTCTTT. It yields the protein CASSLGTEAFF.